Presented here are 25 T cell receptor beta chains from one specimen sequenced in a study of technical replicates of blood from a handful of donors. Using immunoSEQ multiplex PCR, the repertoire was profiled, and TCRdb retains in-frame clones only, with some absent. This sample yields approximately 85,000 clones, of which 94% are seen a single time; around 0.25% belongs to the top ten. The sequencing input was T cells isolated from PBMCs. The receptors derive from a human donor in good health.

This chain links TRBV11-3 with TRBJ2-7; 9 bases align to TRBD1. V was clipped by 4 bases and J by 5 bases; unmatched bases: 6. CDR1 is SGHNT and CDR2 is YENEEA in the germline V gene. The CDR3 consists of 14 residues. The CDR3 region has the DNA TGTGCCAGCAGCTCGGGACAGGGAAGCGACGAGCAGTACTTC. This codes for CASSSGQGSDEQYF.

About this clone itself: Germline is not matched at one junction end, which may reflect a read error. The CDR3 protein is CASSFSVNTEAFF. The CDR3 DNA follows: TGTGCTAGCAGCTTTTCTGTGAACACTGAAGCTTTCTTT. The rearrangement links TRBV7-7 to TRBJ1-1; the D is unclear. Germline CDR1 is SSHAT and CDR2 is FNYEAQ (reference sequence). The CDR3 has 13 amino acids.

V is TRBV19 and J is TRBJ2-5; the match to TRBD1 covers 7 bases. CDR3 size: 14 residues. The trim removed 4 bases at V and 1 base at J, leaving 3 bases unmatched. The germline V gene has CDR1 LNHDA and CDR2 SQIVND (reference sequence). In DNA, the CDR3 is TGTGCCAGTAGTAAGGGACAGCCCCAAGAGACCCAGTACTTC. It translates to CASSKGQPQETQYF.

The chain uses TRBV11-2 and TRBJ2-7; D is undetermined. The CDR3 is 17 residues long. The germline V and J ends were trimmed by 0 bases and 1 base, with 16 bases remaining between them. Germline V gives CDR1 SGHAT, CDR2 FQNNGV. The CDR3, as DNA: TGTGCCAGCAGCTTAGATCTACTGCAATACCCTTCCTACGAGCAGTACTTC. This gives the protein CASSLDLLQYPSYEQYF. The variable domain in full, with the rest retrieved from reference TRBV11-2 and TRBJ2-7, is EAGVAQSPRYKIIEKRQSVAFWCNPISGHATLYWYQQILGQGPKLLIQFQNNGVVDDSQLPKDRFSAERLKGVDSTLKIQPAKLEDSAVYLCASSLDLLQYPSYEQYFGPGTRLTVT.

V usage is TRBV28 and J usage is TRBJ2-1; D ambiguous. Trimming cost V 8 bases and J 5 bases, with 7 bases left between them. CDR3 length: 11 amino acids. The germline V gene has CDR1 MDHEN and CDR2 SYDVKM. Here the CDR3 reads CASRSHNEQFF. In DNA form, the CDR3 reads TGTGCCAGCCGAAGCCACAATGAGCAGTTCTTC.

The gene calls are TRBV9 and TRBJ1-6, with 8 bases identical to TRBD1. The CDR3 is 15 amino acids. The ends lost 0 bases at V and 7 bases at J; junction bases unmatched: 3. CDR1 is SGDLS and CDR2 is YYNGEE in the germline V gene. The CDR3 DNA reads TGTGCCAGCAGCGTAGGTACAGGGGGAAATTCACCCCTCCACTTT. Translated, it gives CASSVGTGGNSPLHF.

V and J are TRBV16 and TRBJ2-1; possibly TRBD2 for D (5 bases). Germline assignment: CDR1 KGHSY and CDR2 FQNENV. The V gene lost 6 bases and the J gene lost 2 bases, with 11 bases spanning the gap. CDR3 length: 14 residues. CDR3 sequence reads: CASSSSGTYNEQFF. The CDR3 DNA reads TGTGCCAGCAGTAGTTCCGGGACCTACAATGAGCAGTTCTTC.

The chain links TRBV6-1 to TRBJ1-1, with D maybe TRBD1 (6 bases). CDR3 length: 14 amino acids. Trimming removed 6 bases at V and 4 bases at J, with 15 bases between. Germline CDR1 MNHNS, CDR2 SASEGT. This CDR3 is CASRRGGLRTEAFF. The CDR3 DNA sequence: TGTGCCAGCAGGAGGGGGGGCTTGCGCACTGAAGCTTTCTTT.

The rearrangement links TRBV5-4 to TRBJ2-5; D perhaps matches TRBD1 (6 bases). The germline V gene has CDR1 SGHNT and CDR2 YYREEE (reference sequence). V lost 3 bases, J lost 3 bases, and 9 bases lay in between. The CDR3 has 13 residues. The CDR3 loop reads CASSSTGKETQYF. DNA for the CDR3: TGTGCCAGCAGCTCTACAGGGAAAGAGACCCAGTACTTC.

The rearrangement links TRBV27 to TRBJ1-2; TRBD1 matches at 9 bases. The V segment lost 3 bases and the J segment 4 bases; nucleotides outside the gene matches: 9. This CDR3 region has 16 residues. Germline CDR1 reads MNHEY; CDR2 reads SMNVEV (reference sequence). Here the CDR3 reads CASSFRTGASLYGYTF. The CDR3 region has the DNA TGTGCCAGCAGTTTCCGGACAGGGGCGTCCCTCTATGGCTACACCTTC.

Details on this clone: Other DNA sequences from this sample encode an identical CDR3 as well. V gene TRBV18 combines with J gene TRBJ2-7; TRBD1 matches 9 bases. There are 15 residues in the CDR3. Per germline, CDR1 KGHSH and CDR2 LQKENI. The ends lost 0 bases at V and 4 bases at J; junction bases unmatched: 4. CDR3 DNA sequence: TGTGCCAGCTCACCACCGGGACAGGGTTTGTACGAGCAGTACTTC. This sequence encodes CASSPPGQGLYEQYF.

The rearrangement links TRBV6-1 to TRBJ1-5; tentative D call: TRBD1 (5 bases). This CDR3 is 11 amino acids long. Per the germline V gene, CDR1 is MNHNS and CDR2 is SASEGT. V lost 8 bases and J 5 bases, leaving 7 bases between the germline ends. The CDR3 DNA reads as TGTGCCAGCCGGGGGGATCAGCCCCAGCATTTT. Translated, it gives CASRGDQPQHF.

The rearrangement links TRBV4-1 to TRBJ2-7; a weak D match, TRBD2 (8 bases). Germline V gene sequence: CDR1 MGHRA, CDR2 YSYEKL. CDR3 length equals 14 residues. V was shortened by 6 bases and J by 7 bases, with 19 bases between the two germline ends. The CDR3 region is CASSQGQRGGEQYF. The DNA of the CDR3 is TGCGCCAGCAGTCAGGGACAGCGCGGGGGGGAGCAGTACTTC.

This clone is a singleton in its sample. The CDR3 DNA is TGTGCCAGCAGCCTCCGTCGGACAGTCACTAACTATGGCTACACCTTC. Translation: CASSLRRTVTNYGYTF. The V and J genes are TRBV27 and TRBJ1-2; weak D call: TRBD1 (6 bases). The CDR3 covers 16 residues. V was cut by 6 bases and J by 0 bases, with 17 bases left in between. CDR1 is MNHEY and CDR2 is SMNVEV in the germline V gene (reference sequence).

The V call is TRBV6-1, the J call TRBJ2-1; D is undetermined. Trimming cost V 6 bases and J 3 bases, with 9 bases left between them. The CDR3 contains 13 residues. Germline values: CDR1 MNHNS, CDR2 SASEGT. CDR3 sequence reads: CASRQEGYNEQFF. The CDR3 DNA follows: TGTGCCAGCAGGCAGGAAGGCTACAATGAGCAGTTCTTC.

The chain has TRBV19 and TRBJ2-7, with a tentative D call TRBD1 (6 bases). Trimming stripped 5 bases from V and 3 bases from J, with 20 bases between. The CDR3 is made up of 16 amino acids. CDR1 LNHDA and CDR2 SQIVND come from the germline V gene (reference sequence). CDR3 protein: CASSPGRGSTSYEQYF. CDR3 nucleotides: TGTGCCAGTAGTCCGGGAAGGGGGTCAACGAGCTACGAGCAGTACTTC.

This clone was observed once. CDR3 amino acids: CASSMGTGPLAGANVLTF. CDR3 in DNA: TGCGCCAGCAGCATGGGAACAGGGCCCCTGGCTGGGGCCAACGTCCTGACTTTC. The chain recombines TRBV5-1 with TRBJ2-6, with D maybe TRBD1 (6 bases). Trimming cost V 4 bases and J 2 bases, with 19 bases left between them. Germline V gives CDR1 SGHRS, CDR2 YFSETQ. The CDR3 is 18 amino acids.

J is TRBJ2-3 and V is TRBV15, with 10 bases fitting TRBD1. V was pared by 4 bases and J by 0 bases, with 4 bases of the junction left unmatched. Germline-derived CDR1 and CDR2 are LNHNV and YYDKDF (reference sequence). The CDR3 loop spans 16 amino acids. Written as DNA, the CDR3 is TGTGCCACCAGCACCGGACAGGGGGTTAGCACAGATACGCAGTATTTT. Translated: CATSTGQGVSTDTQYF.

The chain links TRBV4-1 to TRBJ2-5; TRBD2 is a possible D gene (6 bases). The germline V gene has CDR1 MGHRA and CDR2 YSYEKL. The CDR3 spans 13 residues. V lost 2 bases and J 4 bases, leaving 8 bases between the germline ends. The CDR3 reads CASSQSEGETQYF. In DNA, the CDR3 is TGCGCCAGCAGCCAATCGGAGGGAGAGACCCAGTACTTC.

This clone was detected once. V usage is TRBV5-1 and J usage is TRBJ1-1; D is undetermined. CDR3 length equals 12 residues. Germline values: CDR1 SGHRS, CDR2 YFSETQ. V dropped 7 bases and J dropped 3 bases, with 10 bases sitting between them. The CDR3 region has the DNA TGCGCCAGCGGGGAGCGAGACACTGAAGCTTTCTTT. Translation: CASGERDTEAFF.

This sequence joins TRBV7-2 and TRBJ1-1, with D tentatively TRBD1 (5 bases). V was trimmed by 4 bases and J by 6 bases, leaving 27 bases between them. This CDR3 is built from 18 residues. Germline V gene lookup returns CDR1 SGHTA and CDR2 FQGNSA. The CDR3 DNA is TGTGCCAGCAGCTCACCCCGGGCCCACAGGAAATCGTTCGCTGAAGCTTTCTTT. As protein: CASSSPRAHRKSFAEAFF.

V gene TRBV6-1 combines with J gene TRBJ2-3; D unclear. Trimming stripped 0 bases from V and 8 bases from J, with 6 bases between. The germline CDR1 and CDR2 sequences are MNHNS and SASEGT. This CDR3 region has 12 residues. CDR3 nucleotides: TGTGCCAGCAGTGAAGCAGAGTTTACGCAGTATTTT. Protein: CASSEAEFTQYF.

The chain links TRBV7-9 to TRBJ2-7, with TRBD1 matching 8 bases. Germline trimming cut 6 bases from V and 5 bases from J; bases unmatched to any gene: 3. The germline V gene encodes CDR1 SEHNR and CDR2 FQNEAQ (reference sequence). CDR3 size: 12 residues. CDR3 DNA: TGTGCCAGCAGTCTACAGGGGGACGAGCAGTACTTC. This sequence encodes CASSLQGDEQYF.

This clone was recorded only once. CDR3: CASSQDTRVNTEAFF. CDR3 sequence (DNA): TGCGCCAGCAGCCAAGATACCAGGGTAAACACTGAAGCTTTCTTT. V and J are TRBV4-1 and TRBJ1-1; TRBD1 might be the D (5 bases). The germline V gene encodes CDR1 MGHRA and CDR2 YSYEKL. V lost 0 bases and J lost 2, with 10 bases in between. The CDR3 runs 15 residues.

The chain joins TRBV5-4 to TRBJ2-5; D might be TRBD2 (5 bases). The length of the CDR3 is 15 residues. The V and J ends lost 0 bases and 5 bases respectively, with 14 bases between them. In germline, CDR1 is SGHNT, CDR2 YYREEE (reference sequence). This CDR3 reads CASSLEAAGGETQYF. In DNA, the CDR3 is TGTGCCAGCAGCTTGGAGGCTGCAGGCGGGGAGACCCAGTACTTC.